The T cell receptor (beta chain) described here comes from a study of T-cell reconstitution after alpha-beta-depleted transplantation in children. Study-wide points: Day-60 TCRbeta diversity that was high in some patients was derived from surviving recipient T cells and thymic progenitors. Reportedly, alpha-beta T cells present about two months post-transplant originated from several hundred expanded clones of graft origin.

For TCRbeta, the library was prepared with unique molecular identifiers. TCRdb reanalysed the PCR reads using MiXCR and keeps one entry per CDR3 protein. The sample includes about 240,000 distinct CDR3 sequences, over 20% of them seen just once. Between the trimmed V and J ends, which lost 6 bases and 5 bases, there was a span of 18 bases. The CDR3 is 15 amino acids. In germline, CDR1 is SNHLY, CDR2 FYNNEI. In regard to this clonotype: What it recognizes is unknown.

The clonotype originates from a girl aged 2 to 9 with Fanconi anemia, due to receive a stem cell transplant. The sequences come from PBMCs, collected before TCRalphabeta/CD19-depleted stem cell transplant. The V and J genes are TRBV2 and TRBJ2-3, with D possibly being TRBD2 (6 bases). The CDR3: CASSQGSGGIDTQYF. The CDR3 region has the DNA TGTGCCAGCAGCCAGGGAAGTGGAGGGATAGATACGCAGTATTTT.